A selection of T cell receptor beta chains follows, all from one sample in a study of blood T cells in healthy people across ages. TCRdb independently ran MiXCR on the 5' RACE reads; one entry per CDR3 protein. The sample yields over a million distinct CDR3 sequences, approximately 59% seen once. Sequencing input: blood. The receptor set was obtained from a young man in good health. CDR3s include the opening cysteine and the closing phenylalanine or tryptophan. D genes are given only for firm matches. Part of the rows lack a size; the others show once, few, many or a class for expanded clones.

TRBJ1-6 TRBD1 . TRBV7-2 TGTGCCAGCAGAGCACAGGGGGCGCGTAATTCACCCCTCCACTTT CASRAQGARNSPLHF
TRBJ2-7 . . TRBV28 TGTGCCAGCAGACTGGGCCTCTCCTACGAGCAGTACTTC CASRLGLSYEQYF
TRBJ2-5 TRBD1 . TRBV4-2 TGTGCCAGCAGCCTCCGGGACAGGGGGATAGAGACCCAGTACTTC CASSLRDRGIETQYF
TRBJ2-7 TRBD2 . TRBV5-5 TGTGCCAGCAGCTTAGGACTAGCGGGGGTCAGCTCCTACAATGAGCAGTACTTC CASSLGLAGVSSYNEQYF
TRBJ2-7 TRBD2 few TRBV29-1 TGCAGCGCCGGCGGGGGGTTTTCCTACGAGCAGTACTTC CSAGGGFSYEQYF
TRBJ2-5 . . TRBV20-1 TGCAGTGCTAGAGATGATGAGCGGACCCAGTACTTC CSARDDERTQYF
TRBJ2-6 TRBD1 once TRBV7-6 TGTGCCAGCAGCTTCAGGGACAGGGAAGGCGGGGCCAACGTCCTGACTTTC CASSFRDREGGANVLTF
TRBJ1-5 . . TRBV29-1 TGCAGCGTGATCCCAAACCCGGGTCAGCCCCAGCATTTT CSVIPNPGQPQHF
TRBJ2-1 . . TRBV24-1 TGTGCCACCAGTGATTCTCAGTACAATGAGCAGTTCTTC CATSDSQYNEQFF
TRBJ1-1 . . TRBV2 TGTGCCAGCAGCGGCGGCGGAACCTTGAACACTGAAGCTTTCTTT CASSGGGTLNTEAFF
TRBJ2-7 . few TRBV12-3/TRBV12-4 TGTGCCAGCAGAGGAGGTGGGTACCCGTACGAGCAGTACTTC CASRGGGYPYEQYF
TRBJ2-1 . . TRBV20-1 TGCAGTGCTAGCGAGGTCAATGAGCAGTTCTTC CSASEVNEQFF
TRBJ2-1 TRBD1 once TRBV6-2/TRBV6-3 TGTGCCAGCAGCCGACCACAGGGGGCTTCCTACAATGAGCAGTTCTTC CASSRPQGASYNEQFF
TRBJ2-7 . few TRBV6-5 TGTGCCAGCAGGGGGTCCCCAGTCTACGAGCAGTACTTC CASRGSPVYEQYF
TRBJ1-4 . . TRBV7-2 TGTGCCAGCAGCTTAGGGGGGCGAGCGACCGAAAAACTGTTTTTT CASSLGGRATEKLFF
TRBJ2-3 TRBD2 . TRBV4-2 TGTGCCAGCAGCCAAGATCCGGTAGCGGGAGGCCCGGTGGATACGCAGTATTTT CASSQDPVAGGPVDTQYF
TRBJ2-7 . . TRBV28 TGTGCCAGCGGCGAGCAGTACTTC CASGEQYF
TRBJ2-7 . . TRBV20-1 TGCAGTGCGAAAGCGTCCTACGAGCAGTACTTC CSAKASYEQYF
TRBJ1-1 . few TRBV2 TGTGCCAGCAGTGAAGTGACTGGTGGGGGTTCAACCACTGAAGCTTTCTTT CASSEVTGGGSTTEAFF
TRBJ2-7 TRBD1 . TRBV12-3/TRBV12-4 TGTGCCAGCAGTTTTGTTGGACAGGGAGAAAGGAATGAGCAGTACTTC CASSFVGQGERNEQYF
TRBJ2-7 . . TRBV29-1 TGCAGCGTTGAAGATGGAAACAGGGACGAGCAGTACTTC CSVEDGNRDEQYF
TRBJ2-1 . few TRBV6-5 TGTGCCACCTCCGGGTCTACATCCTACAATGAGCAGTTCTTC CATSGSTSYNEQFF
TRBJ2-1 . . TRBV20-1 TGCAGTGCTAGAGGCCGGCGGGACTACAATGAGCAGTTCTTC CSARGRRDYNEQFF
TRBJ2-7 TRBD2 . TRBV20-1 TGCAGTGCTAGAGATAGGACTAGGCGAATCGAGCAGTACTTC CSARDRTRRIEQYF
TRBJ2-2 TRBD2 . TRBV27 TGTGCCAGCATATCTAGCGGGGATAACACCGGGGAGCTGTTTTTT CASISSGDNTGELFF
TRBJ2-5 . . TRBV27 TGTGCGACGAACCCGGGATCCCCATTGGTTGAGCAGTACTTC CATNPGSPLVEQYF
TRBJ1-1 . . TRBV15 TGTGCCACCAGCACCCATGGGATAGCGGGGGCTTTCTTT CATSTHGIAGAFF
TRBJ1-2 . few TRBV7-2 TGTGCCAGCAGCTTAGGCCCGTCTAACTATGGCTACACCTTC CASSLGPSNYGYTF
TRBJ2-5 . . TRBV15 TGTGCCACTAGAGTAACCTATGGGGAGACCCAGTACTTC CATRVTYGETQYF
TRBJ1-1 . . TRBV30 TGTGCCTGGAGTATTAGGGGGGTGCTGGGGGCTTTCTTT CAWSIRGVLGAFF
TRBJ2-7 TRBD2 . TRBV20-1 TGCAGTGCTAGAGATGGGACTAGCGGCGTTTACGAGCAGTACTTC CSARDGTSGVYEQYF
TRBJ2-5 . . TRBV6-1 TGTGCCAGCAGTGAATCTTGGGGGGTTGGGGAGACCCAGTACTTC CASSESWGVGETQYF
TRBJ1-1 TRBD1 . TRBV10-1 TGCGCCAGCAGTGAGACAGGGGTGGGAGTCACTGAAGCTTTCTTT CASSETGVGVTEAFF
TRBJ1-6 TRBD1 . TRBV7-9 TGTGCCAGCAGTCTAGCCAGGGGGCACTCCTATAATTCACCCCTCCACTTT CASSLARGHSYNSPLHF
TRBJ2-1 TRBD2 . TRBV7-2 TGTGCCAGCAAAAGGCGGGGGGGCATCTATGAGCAGTTCTTC CASKRRGGIYEQFF
TRBJ1-5 . . TRBV2 TGTGCCAGCAGGGGGAAACAGGGTCATCAGCCCCAGCATTTT CASRGKQGHQPQHF
TRBJ2-5 . . TRBV2 TGTGCCAGCAGTGATTGGCAGGTCGAGGAGACCCAGTACTTC CASSDWQVEETQYF
TRBJ2-7 . . TRBV12-3/TRBV12-4 TGTGCCAGCAGTTCGGGATCCCTGGACGAGCAGTACTTC CASSSGSLDEQYF
TRBJ2-7 . few TRBV4-3 TGCGCCAGCAGCTGGGTAGGCGGCTCCTCCTACGAGCAGTACTTC CASSWVGGSSYEQYF
TRBJ1-6 . . TRBV15 TGTGCCACCAGCCCAGCAGAGGGGAGGGATTCACCCCTCCACTTT CATSPAEGRDSPLHF
TRBJ1-6 . few TRBV5-1 TGCGCCAGCAGCCTCGGGACGGAACGTAATTCACCCCTCCACTTT CASSLGTERNSPLHF
TRBJ2-3 TRBD2 . TRBV6-5 TGTGCCAGCAGTCGCGGGGGGGCGGCAGATACGCAGTATTTT CASSRGGAADTQYF
TRBJ2-2 TRBD2 few TRBV9 TGTGCCAGCAGCGTAGACGGGAGGGCGGTCGGGGAGCTGTTTTTT CASSVDGRAVGELFF
TRBJ2-3 . few TRBV4-1 TGCGCCAGCAGCCAGGACGGGGTTGGTACGCAGTATTTT CASSQDGVGTQYF
TRBJ2-6 . . TRBV20-1 TGCAGTGCTAGAGTCGCCGGGGCCAACGTCCTGACTTTC CSARVAGANVLTF
TRBJ2-1 . . TRBV6-5 TGTGCCAGCATGGCTAGCCTCAATGAGCAGTTCTTC CASMASLNEQFF
TRBJ2-3 TRBD1 . TRBV2 TGTGCCAGCAGTGAGGACAGGGTGGGCACAGATACGCAGTATTTT CASSEDRVGTDTQYF
TRBJ2-3 TRBD2 . TRBV15 TGTGCCACCAGCAGGGGACTAGCGGGGGGCACAGATATGCAGTATTTT CATSRGLAGGTDMQYF
TRBJ2-5 . . TRBV11-2 TGTGCCAGCAGCCCCGGACAGCTCCAAGAGACCCAGTACTTC CASSPGQLQETQYF
TRBJ2-5 . . TRBV21-1 TGTGCCAGCAGCAAAAAGGGCGGACCTACAGCAGGGGATAGTGACGAGACCCAGTACTTC CASSKKGGPTAGDSDETQYF